These 28 T cell receptor beta chains share one sample of origin, sequenced in a study of OX40 agonist ivuxolimab in advanced cancers. The data were produced by immunoSEQ multiplex PCR, yet TCRdb's version contains in-frame clones alone and is incomplete. This repertoire shows tens of thousands of clones, roughly 85% found once; its top ten account for 0.3% to 0.45%. The sequencing here drew on CD4+ or CD8+ T cells sorted from blood, taken in a trial of the OX40 agonist ivuxolimab. These receptors came from an adult with an advanced solid tumor such as melanoma, head and neck, liver or kidney cancer.

The J gene is TRBJ2-1, the V gene TRBV19; 8 bases agree with TRBD2. Germline values: CDR1 LNHDA, CDR2 SQIVND (reference sequence). The CDR3 has 14 residues. V was clipped by 3 bases and J by 10 bases; unmatched bases: 8. CDR3 sequence reads: CASSMEASGREQFF. DNA for the CDR3: TGTGCCAGTAGTATGGAGGCTAGCGGGCGGGAGCAGTTCTTC.

This chain connects TRBV2 to TRBJ2-1; D is possibly TRBD1 (5 bases). The CDR3 runs to 15 residues. V gave up 7 bases and J gave up 6 bases, with 19 bases separating them. Germline CDR1 and CDR2: SNHLY and FYNNEI. CDR3 loop: CASKTAPLGTNEQFF. CDR3 sequence (DNA): TGTGCCAGCAAGACAGCCCCTTTAGGTACCAATGAGCAGTTCTTC.

The chain combines TRBV19 with TRBJ2-5; 10 bases map to TRBD2. The CDR3 has 13 amino acids. The germline gives CDR1 LNHDA, CDR2 SQIVND (reference sequence). V trimming: 3 bases; J trimming: 7 bases; junction bases outside the gene matches: 2. The CDR3 spells CASSIRTSGTQYF. The CDR3 DNA reads TGTGCCAGTAGTATTCGGACTAGCGGGACCCAGTACTTC.

The rearrangement uses TRBV5-6 and TRBJ1-2, with 9 bases fitting TRBD1. V lost 10 bases and J lost 4; bases outside the gene matches: 11. The germline CDR1 and CDR2 sequences are SGHDT and YYEEEE. The CDR3 has 14 residues. The CDR3: CAEPGQGVVYGYTF. The CDR3 DNA reads as TGTGCCGAACCGGGACAGGGAGTAGTCTATGGCTACACCTTC. The variable domain in full, with the rest retrieved from reference TRBV5-6 and TRBJ1-2, is DAGVTQSPTHLIKTRGQQVTLRCSPKSGHDTVSWYQQALGQGPQFIFQYYEEEERQRGNFPDRFSGHQFPNYSSELNVNALLLGDSALYLCAEPGQGVVYGYTFGSGTRLTVV.

The J gene is TRBJ2-3, the V gene TRBV5-1; D is unresolved. The germline V gene has CDR1 SGHRS and CDR2 YFSETQ. The CDR3 runs 15 residues. V lost 0 bases to trimming and J lost 4 bases, with 12 bases between them. The chain's CDR3 is CASSLADGTADTQYF. The CDR3 bases are TGCGCCAGCAGCTTGGCCGACGGTACCGCAGATACGCAGTATTTT.

This clone appeared a single time. The rearrangement uses TRBV11-3 and TRBJ2-3; D may be TRBD2 (6 bases). The CDR3 is 15 amino acids. Germline V gene data show CDR1 as SGHNT and CDR2 as YENEEA. V was clipped by 4 bases and J by 7 bases, with 18 bases between them. As DNA, the CDR3 is TGTGCCAGCAGCTCTCGGGGGACCCTAACTAATACGCAGTATTTT. Its protein is CASSSRGTLTNTQYF.

The chain joins TRBV6-5 to TRBJ2-2, with a possible D match to TRBD1 (6 bases). The CDR3 contains 15 residues. V shed 5 bases and J shed 7 bases, with 17 bases lying between them. Germline V gene data show CDR1 as MNHEY and CDR2 as SVGAGI. The DNA for the CDR3 is TGTGCCAGCAGTCGACAGGTTCGGGGAGACGGGGAGCTGTTTTTT. This gives the protein CASSRQVRGDGELFF.

The chain is built from TRBV14 and TRBJ1-2; a possible D gene is TRBD1 (6 bases). The CDR3 totals 15 residues. V dropped 0 bases and J dropped 7 bases, with 15 bases sitting between them. CDR1 and CDR2 from the germline V gene are SGHDN and FVKESK. As DNA, the CDR3 is TGTGCCAGCAGCCAAGATTGGGGGGGGGCGCTTGGCTACACCTTC. It codes for CASSQDWGGALGYTF.

This chain uses TRBV18 with TRBJ2-4; no firm D call. The CDR3 covers 13 residues. Germline V lookup: CDR1 KGHSH, CDR2 LQKENI. V lost 3 bases, J lost 4 bases, and 7 bases lay in between. CDR3 sequence (DNA): TGTGCCAGCTCACCGGGCGATAAAAACATTCAGTACTTC. Translation: CASSPGDKNIQYF.

In this sample, this clone turned up once. The chain uses TRBV2 and TRBJ2-5, with D perhaps matching TRBD2 (6 bases). V lost 5 bases, J lost 11 bases, and 15 bases lay in between. In germline, CDR1 is SNHLY, CDR2 FYNNEI. The CDR3 is made up of 12 amino acids. DNA for the CDR3: TGTGCCAGCAGTAAACTAGCTGGCGATCAGTACTTC. Translating it yields CASSKLAGDQYF. Complete variable domain (other parts from reference TRBV2 and TRBJ2-5): EPEVTQTPSHQVTQMGQEVILRCVPISNHLYFYWYRQILGQKVEFLVSFYNNEISEKSEIFDDQFSVERPDGSNFTLKIRSTKLEDSAMYFCASSKLAGDQYFGPGTRLLVL.

This chain links TRBV19 with TRBJ1-1; D remains ambiguous. V gave up 4 bases and J gave up 6 bases, with 15 bases separating them. There are 14 residues in the CDR3. Germline values: CDR1 LNHDA, CDR2 SQIVND (reference sequence). The DNA for the CDR3 is TGTGCCAGTAGTACCCTAGGACTTGGGGCTGAAGCTTTCTTT. Its translation: CASSTLGLGAEAFF.

V and J are TRBV7-2 and TRBJ2-3, with 9 bases matching TRBD1. The junction had 17 bases not matched to a gene; V was cut back by 1 base and J by 6 bases. Germline assignment: CDR1 SGHTA and CDR2 FQGNSA. There are 19 residues in the CDR3. The CDR3 sequence is CASSLDVGTGSGGRDTQYF. The DNA for the CDR3 is TGTGCCAGCAGCTTAGATGTAGGGACAGGGTCTGGTGGGCGGGATACGCAGTATTTT.

This chain joins TRBV5-4 and TRBJ1-3; D might be TRBD1 (6 bases). The CDR3 is made up of 16 amino acids. V lost 1 base and J lost 8, with 19 bases in between. Germline assignment: CDR1 SGHNT and CDR2 YYREEE (reference sequence). The CDR3 nucleotides read TGTGCCAGCAGCTTGCCGGGGACACCCTCCGGGGACACCATATATTTT. This gives the protein CASSLPGTPSGDTIYF.

Regarding this clone: One end of the junction fails to match germline, which may point to a read error. The identical CDR3 is also encoded by other nucleotide sequences in the sample. This chain joins TRBV9 and TRBJ2-5; TRBD2 is a possible D gene (5 bases). The V gene's germline CDR1 is SGDLS and CDR2 YYNGEE. The CDR3 is 15 amino acids. CDR3 coding DNA: TGTGCCAGCAGCGTAGGGGTGGGGAGTAGGGAGACTCAGTACTTC. Its protein product is CASSVGVGSRETQYF.

The gene calls are TRBV19 and TRBJ1-1, with D possibly being TRBD1 (6 bases). Trimming removed 8 bases at V and 3 bases at J, with 22 bases between. The CDR3 is 16 amino acids. Germline assignment: CDR1 LNHDA and CDR2 SQIVND (reference sequence). CDR3 residues: CASRHEWGARDTEAFF. The CDR3 DNA sequence: TGTGCCAGTCGGCATGAATGGGGGGCTAGGGACACTGAAGCTTTCTTT.

The CDR3 is CASSGGAGAYNEQFF. The DNA of the CDR3 is TGCGCCAGCAGCGGCGGGGCGGGAGCCTACAATGAGCAGTTCTTC. This sequence joins TRBV5-1 and TRBJ2-1; 7 nucleotides align to TRBD2. Trimming removed 4 bases from V and 2 bases from J; junction bases left unmatched: 6. This CDR3 contains 15 residues. Germline CDR1 and CDR2: SGHRS and YFSETQ.

J is TRBJ2-5 and V is TRBV5-1, with 9 bases fitting TRBD1. The CDR3 spans 14 residues. The V gene's germline CDR1 is SGHRS and CDR2 YFSETQ. The V and J ends lost 0 bases and 4 bases, in that order; junction bases with no gene match: 1. DNA for the CDR3: TGCGCCAGCAGCTTGGGACAGGGGGTAGAGACCCAGTACTTC. This codes for CASSLGQGVETQYF.

There are a few counts of this clone. The J gene is TRBJ2-7, the V gene TRBV28, with D unresolved. The CDR3 has 12 amino acids. The germline CDR1 and CDR2 sequences are MDHEN and SYDVKM. The V gene lost 6 bases and the J gene lost 1 base, with 7 bases spanning the gap. The chain's CDR3 is CASSVGSYEQYF. As DNA, the CDR3 is TGTGCCAGCAGCGTGGGTTCCTACGAGCAGTACTTC. The whole variable domain, filled in from reference TRBV28 and TRBJ2-7, reads DVKVTQSSRYLVKRTGEKVFLECVQDMDHENMFWYRQDPGLGLRLIYFSYDVKMKEKGDIPEGYSVSREKKERFSLILESASTNQTSMYLCASSVGSYEQYFGPGTRLTVT.

CDR3 in amino acids: CASSPGGRQGEQYF. The CDR3, as DNA: TGTGCCAGCAGCCCGGGGGGGCGCCAGGGCGAGCAGTACTTC. The chain uses TRBV7-2 and TRBJ2-7; 8 bases agree with TRBD2. Germline-derived CDR1 and CDR2 are SGHTA and FQGNSA. This CDR3 spans 14 amino acids. J gave up 6 bases and V 5 bases, and 9 bases lay outside the gene matches.

This rearrangement joins TRBV25-1 to TRBJ1-2; 11 bases align to TRBD1. The CDR3 is 14 amino acids. Germline V CDR1 and CDR2: MGHDK, SYGVNS. V shed 6 bases, J shed 8 bases, and the junction held 8 bases outside the gene matches. The CDR3 DNA follows: TGTGCCAGCAGACTTCCCGGGACAGGGGGAGGCTACACCTTC. Translation gives CASRLPGTGGGYTF.

The chain is built from TRBV19 and TRBJ1-5; 7 nucleotides align to TRBD1. V shed 7 bases and J 4 bases; nucleotides not matched to a gene: 10. The CDR3 covers 15 residues. Germline V gives CDR1 LNHDA, CDR2 SQIVND (reference sequence). CDR3 in amino acids: CASKEGAGGNQPQHF. In DNA form, the CDR3 reads TGTGCCAGTAAGGAAGGGGCAGGGGGAAATCAGCCCCAGCATTTT.

The V and J genes are TRBV5-3 and TRBJ2-7, with 7 bases identical to TRBD2. TRBV5-3 is an ORF, and what it does is uncertain. The CDR3 consists of 17 residues. The V segment lost 0 bases and the J segment 2 bases; nucleotides outside the gene matches: 11. CDR3 sequence reads: CARSLGRRTRRPYEQYF. The CDR3 nucleotides are TGTGCCAGAAGCTTGGGTCGGCGGACTAGGAGACCCTACGAGCAGTACTTC.

This clone showed up just a few times. The rearrangement links TRBV12-5 to TRBJ2-2, with 10 positions matching TRBD2. There are 15 residues in the CDR3. Trimming took 2 bases from V and 4 from J; bases not matched to a gene: 1. CDR1 is LGHNT, CDR2 FRNRAP, per germline. CDR3 nucleotide sequence: TGTGCTAGTGGTTTGCTAGCGGGGGCCACCGGGGAGCTGTTTTTT. Translated: CASGLLAGATGELFF.

The chain is built from TRBV6-1 and TRBJ1-5, with D tentatively TRBD1 (5 bases). Germline V gene data show CDR1 as MNHNS and CDR2 as SASEGT. V gave up 4 bases and J gave up 6 bases, with 13 bases separating them. The CDR3 runs to 14 residues. CDR3 protein: CASSGPGSPQPQHF. The CDR3 nucleotides are TGTGCCAGCAGTGGCCCAGGGTCTCCTCAGCCCCAGCATTTT.

The chain joins TRBV6-1 to TRBJ2-3; the match to TRBD2 covers 14 bases. With 2 bases clipped from V and 3 bases from J, the junction kept 7 bases outside the gene matches. CDR1 and CDR2 (germline): MNHNS, SASEGT. The CDR3 contains 18 residues. CDR3 protein: CASSERGLAGGRTDTQYF. The DNA for the CDR3 is TGTGCCAGCAGTGAAAGAGGACTAGCGGGGGGAAGGACAGATACGCAGTATTTT.

This clone is a singleton in its sample. The genes are TRBV5-4 and TRBJ1-1; possible D gene TRBD1, 5 bases. The CDR3 contains 15 residues. Germline lookup yields CDR1 SGHNT and CDR2 YYREEE (reference sequence). V lost 0 bases and J lost 4, with 13 bases in between. CDR3 nucleotides: TGTGCCAGCAGCTTGGCTAAGGGGTGGGGCACTGAAGCTTTCTTT. It specifies CASSLAKGWGTEAFF.

The rearrangement joins TRBV6-4 to TRBJ1-1, with 7 nucleotides matching TRBD1. The CDR3 is 15 amino acids. V was pared by 0 bases and J by 6 bases, with 7 bases of the junction left unmatched. CDR1 and CDR2 from the germline V gene are MRHNA and SNTAGT. The CDR3 DNA follows: TGTGCCAGCAGTGACTCGACAGGGAGAATAGCTGAAGCTTTCTTT. Translated, it gives CASSDSTGRIAEAFF.

J is TRBJ2-7 and V is TRBV2; 10 positions match TRBD1. In germline, CDR1 is SNHLY, CDR2 FYNNEI. The ends lost 3 bases at V and 1 base at J; junction bases unmatched: 3. This CDR3 spans 15 amino acids. The chain's CDR3 is CASSDRDRGSYEQYF. CDR3 nucleotide sequence: TGTGCCAGCAGTGACCGGGACAGGGGTTCCTACGAGCAGTACTTC.